The text below deals with one TCR beta chain. What it binds is unknown. Everyone who donated was a healthy bone marrow donor. PCR employed 60 Vbeta and 13 Jbeta primers. Measured with immunoSEQ multiplex PCR; TCRdb has only the in-frame clones, and not every one. This table holds 150,000 to 200,000 clones, more than 75% found once. V shed 8 bases, J shed 8 bases, and the junction held 9 bases outside the gene matches. This CDR3 region has 13 residues. The germline V gene has CDR1 SGHRS and CDR2 YFSETQ. These data are taken from a study of cytomegalovirus exposure and HLA in healthy donors. Study-wide findings and caveats: Reportedly, fewer N-insertions than the roughly 700-donor mean appeared in an Asian-associated ancestry cluster in a later analysis. Segments of the TCR beta V type were, in most cases, productive about 87% or about 30% of the time in an earlier analysis. Among the CMV-associated chains, a few were confirmed in vitro as specific for CMV antigens.

Sequences were obtained from PBMCs. The V call is TRBV5-1, the J call TRBJ2-1, with 8 bases that match TRBD1. This TCR was sampled from a man aged 18 to 29 in good health and CMV-seropositive. Written as DNA, the CDR3 is TGCGCCAGTGACAGGGGTCTATCAGATGAGCAGTTCTTC. Translated, it gives CASDRGLSDEQFF.